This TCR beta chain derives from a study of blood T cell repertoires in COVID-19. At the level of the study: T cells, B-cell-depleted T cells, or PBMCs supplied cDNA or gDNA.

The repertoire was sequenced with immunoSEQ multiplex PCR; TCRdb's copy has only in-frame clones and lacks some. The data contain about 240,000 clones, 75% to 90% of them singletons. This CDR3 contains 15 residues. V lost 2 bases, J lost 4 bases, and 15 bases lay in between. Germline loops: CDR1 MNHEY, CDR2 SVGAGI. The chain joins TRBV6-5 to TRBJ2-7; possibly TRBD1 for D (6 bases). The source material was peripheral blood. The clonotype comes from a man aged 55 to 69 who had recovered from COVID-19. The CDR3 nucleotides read TGTGCCAGCAGTTACACTCCGGACAGCTTATACGAGCAGTACTTC. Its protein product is CASSYTPDSLYEQYF.